This T cell receptor beta chain was captured by sequencing in a study of T cells after posttransplantation cyclophosphamide (dated by TCRdb to 2016 to 2017). At the level of the whole study: Using TRB sequencing, the study followed how the T cell repertoire rebuilt after myeloablative bone marrow transplantation with posttransplantation cyclophosphamide given as GVHD prophylaxis. Samples from some 32 PTCy-treated patients and 15 to 20 related bone marrow donors of those patients were subjected to antigen receptor sequencing. TRB sequencing was performed on blood from all 34 PTCy patients with 1-year posttransplant specimens. In 3 patients, TRB sequencing was also performed on up to 3 more blood samples taken 2 to 5.2 years after transplant, and in a handful of patients, pretransplant blood was also TRB-sequenced. Because TRA and TRB clonality correlated tightly in roughly nine samples, the subsequent TCR analyses were limited to TRB only. Public TRB sequences were queried against a database of over 3,500 sequences associated with responses to pathogens, tumor antigens, self-antigens and alloantigens.

Genomic DNA was used for TRB sequencing, which was performed with the immunoSEQ assay at survey resolution or with the hsTCRB kit. As for the authors' bioinformatics: The immunoSEQ software handled initial read processing, and the LymphoSeq R package was used for repertoire analyses. Clonality was calculated as 1 minus normalized Shannon entropy, and the Gini coefficient was also calculated for each TRB dataset. Phenotypes of unsorted samples were inferred by mapping TRB sequences from sorted subsets of the recipient or donor onto unsorted samples of the same recipient. TCRdb provides this immuneACCESS table in a form limited to in-frame rearrangements. Some clones are lacking; in checked studies, under half of them reflect an unresolved V gene, and why the rest are absent is not known. The DNA was the basis for D and trimming; V, J and clone size are from that table. Across this sample there are approximately 23,000 clones, with 97% seen only once. Of the sample, approximately 0.13% falls within the top ten clones.

Comments on this clone: The target of this receptor is not known. Base-call qualities are not available, and no considerably larger clone is one nucleotide away.

Broad study findings and their caveats: At 1-2 months, donor-recipient similarity was low but rose over the first year, and the later blood repertoires were often dominated by donor CD8+ memory clones. The TRB repertoires of T cells infiltrating skin or GI tract showed only limited overlap with the TRB repertoires of T cells in blood. Across the 45 patients, TRB clonality was highly associated with recipient CMV seropositivity and CMV reactivation, and diversity with PTCy was similar to that in the CNI/methotrexate controls.

Viable CD3+CD4+ or CD3+CD8+ cells that were CCR7+CD45RA+CD45RO-CD95-CD27+CD28+ were classified as naive T cells. On the day of marrow donation, related bone marrow donors gave peripheral blood samples. Peripheral blood and bone marrow mononuclear cells were isolated by Ficoll-Hypaque density centrifugation and cryopreserved. Sorting of CD4+ and CD8+ T cells, including naive and memory subsets, was performed by FACS on a FACSAria II. The CDR3 goes from the cysteine to the phenylalanine over 17 residues. The sequence is cut down to CDR3 DNA, 51 bases in frame from base 1. According to the germline V gene (reference sequence), CDR1 reads MNHEY and CDR2 reads SMNVEV. Deletion took 0 bases off V and 1 base off J, with a span of 15 bases between the germline ends.

The rearrangement combines TRBV27 with TRBJ1-1; possibly the D gene is TRBD1, per 5 matching bases. The sequence was obtained from a man aged 50-60 years in good health, CMV-negative, and a related stem cell transplant donor. Source material: naive CD4+ T cells sorted from PBMCs. The CDR3 reads CASSLSSWGSPNTEAFF. At the DNA level, the sequence is TGTGCCAGCAGTTTATCTTCTTGGGGCAGCCCGAACACTGAAGCTTTCTTT.